This TCR beta chain was sequenced for a study of control samples from healthy donors and cancer patients. Libraries were prepared by immunoSEQ multiplex PCR; TCRdb keeps only in-frame clonotypes and omits some of them. This table holds approximately 70,000 clones, 87% found once. CDR3 length equals 15 residues. V dropped 3 bases and J dropped 7; count of bases not matched to a gene: 8. Germline CDR1 and CDR2: MNHEY and SMNVEV (reference sequence). The chain combines TRBV27 with TRBJ2-1; 8 nucleotides match TRBD2. The receptor was isolated from a woman in her fifties or sixties in good health. The sequenced sample consisted of blood. In DNA form, the CDR3 reads TGTGCCAGCAGTTTCCTACCGGGACTAGGAAATGAGCAGTTCTTC. Protein product: CASSFLPGLGNEQFF.